These 13 T cell receptor beta chains were all obtained from the same sample, sequenced in a study of shared clonotypes between healthy human individuals. Only in-frame clones appear in the TCRdb table, and some are missing; sequencing was by immunoSEQ multiplex PCR. Of around 100,000 clones listed, under 70% are singletons. The sequencing input was memory CD8+ T cells sorted from blood. The subset was: CD45RO+ cells pooled with CCR7-negative TemRA cells. The receptor set was obtained from a woman in her twenties or thirties in good health.

This clone was detected only once. V is TRBV6-1 and J is TRBJ1-5; D possibly corresponds to TRBD1 (5 bases). V lost 6 bases, J lost 2 bases, and 14 bases lay in between. Germline V gene lookup returns CDR1 MNHNS and CDR2 SASEGT. There are 15 residues in the CDR3. The CDR3 region has the DNA TGTGCCAGCAGGTCAGGGCCTACGGGCAATCAGCCCCAGCATTTT. Residues: CASRSGPTGNQPQHF.

In its sample, this clone was seen a few times. The chain carries TRBV4-2 and TRBJ2-3; 9 positions match TRBD2. Germline loops: CDR1 LGHNA, CDR2 YNFKEQ. The CDR3 contains 15 residues. Losses at the gene ends were 0 bases for V and 4 bases for J; bases not matched to a gene: 2. CDR3 nucleotides: TGTGCCAGCAGCCAAGATGCGGGAGGGCCAGATACGCAGTATTTT. Its protein product is CASSQDAGGPDTQYF.

The V and J genes are TRBV19 and TRBJ2-7; possible D gene TRBD1, 5 bases. Germline V gives CDR1 LNHDA, CDR2 SQIVND (reference sequence). This CDR3 is 14 amino acids long. The V and J ends lost 3 bases and 0 bases respectively, with 9 bases between them. CDR3 sequence: CASSMGRVSYEQYF. The CDR3 coding sequence is TGTGCCAGTAGTATGGGCAGGGTCTCCTACGAGCAGTACTTC.

V is TRBV10-1 and J is TRBJ2-6; perhaps TRBD2 as D (5 bases). V gave up 5 bases and J gave up 5 bases, with 22 bases separating them. This CDR3 comprises 18 residues. Germline V lookup: CDR1 WNHNN, CDR2 SYGVQD (reference sequence). The CDR3 sequence is CASSMLAIAQSRANVLTF. CDR3 coding DNA: TGCGCCAGCAGTATGTTAGCGATCGCACAAAGTCGGGCCAACGTCCTGACTTTC.

This chain joins TRBV28 and TRBJ2-3, with D hard to call. CDR1 and CDR2 (germline): MDHEN, SYDVKM. V lost 1 base and J 2 bases, leaving 10 bases between the germline ends. The CDR3 extends over 15 amino acids. The CDR3 reads CASSLLVGTTDTQYF. The CDR3 nucleotides are TGTGCCAGCAGTTTATTGGTGGGAACCACAGATACGCAGTATTTT.

This sequence joins TRBV5-1 and TRBJ2-5; 11 bases map to TRBD1. Per germline, CDR1 SGHRS and CDR2 YFSETQ. CDR3 length: 13 amino acids. V gave up 4 bases and J gave up 7 bases; unmatched junction bases: 3. The CDR3, as DNA: TGCGCCAGCAGCCCCGGACAGGGGGCGACCCAGTACTTC. Translation: CASSPGQGATQYF.

This clone was seen a handful of times. This specimen includes other DNA sequences encoding the same CDR3. V and J are TRBV20-1 and TRBJ2-7; no clear D gene. Germline-derived CDR1 and CDR2 are DFQATT and SNEGSKA (reference sequence). This CDR3 comprises 11 residues. Trimming took 0 bases from V and 3 from J, leaving 3 bases between them. The CDR3 DNA reads as TGCAGTGCTAGAGAAGTCTACGAGCAGTACTTC. Its protein is CSAREVYEQYF.

The rearrangement uses TRBV15 and TRBJ2-7; the D gene is possibly TRBD2 (5 bases). The germline V gene has CDR1 LNHNV and CDR2 YYDKDF (reference sequence). V was trimmed by 3 bases and J by 5 bases, leaving 14 bases between them. There are 14 residues in the CDR3. The CDR3 DNA reads as TGTGCCACCAGCAGGACGGGAACCACAGACGAGCAGTACTTC. Translation gives CATSRTGTTDEQYF.

In this sample, this clone turned up a few times. This chain connects TRBV28 to TRBJ2-5; D is undetermined. From germline, CDR1 is MDHEN and CDR2 SYDVKM. This CDR3 is built from 13 residues. Trimming stripped 1 base from V and 5 bases from J, with 8 bases between. The CDR3 is CASSLSVFETQYF. As DNA, the CDR3 is TGTGCCAGCAGTTTATCCGTATTTGAGACCCAGTACTTC.

The chain links TRBV30 to TRBJ1-4; maybe TRBD1 (6 bases). V lost 0 bases to trimming and J lost 6 bases, with 11 bases between them. Germline assignment: CDR1 GTSNPN and CDR2 SVGIG (reference sequence). This CDR3 is 14 amino acids long. The CDR3 DNA sequence: TGTGCCTGGAGTGTAGGGGGGGCCGATGAAAAACTGTTTTTT. Translating it yields CAWSVGGADEKLFF.

The sample holds many counts of this clone. The identical CDR3 is also encoded by other nucleotide sequences in the sample. J is TRBJ2-7 and V is TRBV20-1; D not resolved. The germline CDR1 and CDR2 sequences are DFQATT and SNEGSKA (reference sequence). The CDR3 runs 11 residues. Trimming removed 6 bases from V and 3 bases from J, with 9 bases in between. Here the CDR3 DNA reads TGCAGTGCAAAGGAAGTCTACGAGCAGTACTTC. Translation gives CSAKEVYEQYF.

CDR3 region: CASSLDLGTDTQYF. In DNA, the CDR3 is TGCGCCAGCAGCTTAGATCTGGGGACAGATACGCAGTATTTT. This chain connects TRBV5-1 to TRBJ2-3, with D unresolved. From germline, CDR1 is SGHRS and CDR2 YFSETQ. Deletions cut 2 bases from V and 3 bases from J, with 10 bases between. The CDR3 totals 14 residues.

This clone appeared a few times. The CDR3 sequence is CASSLTSFSSYNEQFF. Written as DNA, the CDR3 is TGTGCCAGCAGTTTAACTAGCTTTAGCTCCTACAATGAGCAGTTCTTC. The V call is TRBV27, the J call TRBJ2-1; D may be TRBD2 (6 bases). The CDR3 loop spans 16 amino acids. The germline V gene encodes CDR1 MNHEY and CDR2 SMNVEV (reference sequence). The V end was cut by 2 bases, the J end by 0 bases, with 11 bases between.